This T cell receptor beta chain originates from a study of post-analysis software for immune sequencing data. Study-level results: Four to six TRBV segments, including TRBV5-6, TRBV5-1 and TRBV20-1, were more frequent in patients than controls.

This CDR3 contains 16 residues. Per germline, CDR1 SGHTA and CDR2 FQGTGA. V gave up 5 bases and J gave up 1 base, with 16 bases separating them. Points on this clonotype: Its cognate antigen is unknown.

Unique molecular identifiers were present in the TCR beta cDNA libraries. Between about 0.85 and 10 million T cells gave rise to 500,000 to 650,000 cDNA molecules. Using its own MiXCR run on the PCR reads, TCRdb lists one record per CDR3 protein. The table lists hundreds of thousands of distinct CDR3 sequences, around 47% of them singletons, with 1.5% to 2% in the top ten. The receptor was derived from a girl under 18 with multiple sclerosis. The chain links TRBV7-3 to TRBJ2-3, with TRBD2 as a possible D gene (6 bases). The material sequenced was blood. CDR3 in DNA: TGTGCCAGCAGCCCCATGAGGGGCGGGGGCACAGATACGCAGTATTTT. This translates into CASSPMRGGGTDTQYF. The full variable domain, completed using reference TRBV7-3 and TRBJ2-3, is GAGVSQTPSNKVTEKGKYVELRCDPISGHTALYWYRQSLGQGPEFLIYFQGTGAADDSGLPNDRFFAVRPEGSVSTLKIQRTERGDSAVYLCASSPMRGGGTDTQYFGPGTRLTVL.